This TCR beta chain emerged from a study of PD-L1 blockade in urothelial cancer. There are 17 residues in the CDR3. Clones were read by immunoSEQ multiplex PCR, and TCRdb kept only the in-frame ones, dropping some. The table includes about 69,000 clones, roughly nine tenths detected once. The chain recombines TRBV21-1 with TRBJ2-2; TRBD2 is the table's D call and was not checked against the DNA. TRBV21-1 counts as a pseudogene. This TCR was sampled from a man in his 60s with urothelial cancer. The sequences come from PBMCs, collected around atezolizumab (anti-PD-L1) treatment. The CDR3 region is CASSKVRGETDTGELFF. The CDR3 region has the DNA TGTGCCAGCAGCAAAGTTCGGGGGGAGACGGACACCGGGGAGCTGTTTTTT.